The T cell receptor (beta chain) described here comes from a study of blood T cell repertoires in COVID-19. Per the original methods: Reference gene primer amplification yielded estimated nucleated cell counts. TCRdb keeps only in-frame clones here, not all; method: immunoSEQ multiplex PCR. V and J calls and clone size are given by that table; D and trimming were obtained from the DNA. The table has about 200,000 clones, less than 85% seen once; the top ten hold around 6%. At least ten counts were recorded for this clone. The sequencing input was peripheral blood. This sequence originates from a woman in her seventies with acute or convalescent COVID-19.

The CDR3 reads CASSLKGQGGNEKLFF. CDR3 in DNA: TGCGCCAGCAGCTTGAAGGGTCAGGGCGGTAATGAAAAACTGTTTTTT. This chain links TRBV5-1 with TRBJ1-4; perhaps TRBD1 as D (5 bases). CDR3 length: 16 residues. Germline V gene data show CDR1 as SGHRS and CDR2 as YFSETQ. Between the trimmed V and J ends, which lost 1 base and 4 bases, there was a span of 14 bases.